This T cell receptor beta chain was found in a study of T cell responses to AZD1222 COVID-19 vaccine (dated by TCRdb to about 2021). With respect to the entire study: A total of over 230 trial participants underwent TCR sequencing, of whom about 200 had received two doses of AZD1222 and approximately 26 had received two doses of the MenACWY control vaccine. Enrollment into the trials was organized by age into subgroups of 18-55, 56-69 and 70-plus years, and those subgroups contained roughly 150, 30 and 60 TCR-sequenced participants, respectively. On the study overall, not on this receptor specifically: Conclusions about previously exposed vaccinees were limited because only 5 or 6 AZD1222 recipients were SARS-CoV-2 seropositive at baseline. The 56-69-year group was small, and its depth increase did not reach significance, likely because of low power. Because no day 14 peak-response samples were available, repertoires were characterized only after the peak T cell response. Reportedly, close to half of the unique spike-specific TCRs recognized epitopes lying outside the regions that are mutated in the B.1.351 and B.1.1.7 variants. Participants were mostly white British and included more females than males, and it was suggested by the authors that clonal diversity may have been underestimated. CD4 TCRs associated with the vaccine covered the entire spike protein, and the dominant responses were in regions 160-218 and 743-854. After two AZD1222 doses, spike-specific TCR breadth and depth were significantly higher than at day 0 and than in MenACWY recipients.

The CDR3 regions of human TCRbeta chains were subjected to immunosequencing. The original methods were these. TCRs in the repertoires were compared against a reference library of SARS-CoV-2-specific TCRs that had been generated with the MIRA antigen-specificity platform. Breadth was defined as the fraction of unique TCRs that were SARS-CoV-2-associated, and depth was defined as the fraction of total T cells that were SARS-CoV-2-associated. Using the MIRA data, each spike-specific TCR was mapped to the spike region that the TCR reacts to and placed in a CD4 or CD8 class. Log10-transformed breadth and depth values were compared by one-way ANOVA with Sidak's multiple comparisons tests. TCRdb limited this immuneACCESS table to in-frame rearrangements with V and J called. A share of clones is missing; checked studies link under half to unresolved V genes, and the rest is unexplained. The D gene and trimming were derived from the DNA, and the V and J assignments and clone size from that table. This sample holds about 130,000 clones; about 90% were observed only once. Roughly 3.5% of the sample comes from the top ten.

The CDR3 spans 12 residues, from the cysteine through the phenylalanine. The read is trimmed to its CDR3 DNA, 36 bases read in frame from base 1. Between the V and J ends, shortened by 4 bases and 4 bases respectively, the junction contains 7 bases. Taken from the germline V gene, the CDR1 and CDR2 loops are MNHEY and SVGAGI. The time point label on this specimen signifies: about 28 days (+/-7) after the second vaccine dose. Because spike-specific TCR depth and breadth did not differ between the two schedules, AZD1222 recipients who got a second dose at roughly 4 weeks were pooled with those who got a second dose at roughly 12 weeks. The vaccinee samples were drawn from two UK trials, COV001 and COV002, one of which was a single-blind randomized controlled phase 2/3 trial testing AZD1222 (ChAdOx1 nCoV-19) in healthy adults. For TCRbeta chain sequencing, PBMC samples were collected from trial participants at day 0 and at day 28 after the second dose.

As for this clone: The antigen this receptor binds is unknown. No per-base quality is available; no much larger clone lies one base away.

The rearrangement joined TRBV6-5 to TRBJ1-2; a tentative D call is TRBD1 (5 bases match). The sequences come from peripheral blood, collected 28 days after the second AZD1222 dose. This TCR derives from an adult who received the AZD1222 COVID-19 vaccine. The DNA sequence reads TGTGCCAGCAGTTCGACAGCCTATGGCTACACCTTC. It specifies CASSSTAYGYTF.